Listed here is a single T cell receptor beta chain. The antigen is not known. The data derive from a study of T cell repertoires in cytomegalovirus infection. At the level of the study: Public TCR beta signatures indicated both CMV infection and matching HLA type.

Each CDR3 protein is one row after TCRdb ran MiXCR on the reads. The sample lists about 310,000 distinct CDR3 sequences, approximately 25% occurring once. Study observations and caveats: There were carriers of CMV plus the relevant HLA, and cumulative public TCR beta family frequency identified them.

The TCR was taken from a human donor in good health (CMV status not recorded). Some clones in this sample may be carry-over from other donors' samples. This specimen was cultured PBMCs, taken from culture after CMV antigen stimulation.

The CDR3 loop reads CATDHSGREGDTQYF. In nucleotides, the CDR3 is TGTGCCACCGACCATAGCGGGAGGGAGGGCGATACGCAGTATTTT. The J gene is TRBJ2-3, the V gene TRBV12-3 or TRBV12-4, with 11 bases lining up with TRBD2. The CDR3 covers 15 residues. With 10 bases clipped from V and 6 bases from J, the junction kept 12 bases outside the gene matches.